This is a list of T cell receptor beta chains from one sample in a study of blood T cells in healthy people across ages. TCRdb reanalysed the 5' RACE reads using MiXCR and keeps one entry per CDR3 protein. The table records 850,000 to 1,000,000 distinct CDR3 sequences, around 48% of them present only once. The material sequenced was blood. Source of these receptors: a man aged 30-40 years in good health. Both conserved end residues are part of each CDR3. A D gene is named only where the DNA matches it firmly. The size of a clone is reported for some rows only, either as once, few or many, or as a class for expanded clones.

abundance: .; j_gene: TRBJ2-7; d_gene: TRBD1; v_gene: TRBV5-1; CDR3nt: TGCGCCAGCAGCTTGACTATTACAGGGGTCGAGCAGTACTTC; CDR3aa: CASSLTITGVEQYF
abundance: .; j_gene: TRBJ2-1; d_gene: TRBD1; v_gene: TRBV27; CDR3nt: TGTGTCAGCAGTTGGATAACAGGGGTCTACAATGAGCAGTTCTTC; CDR3aa: CVSSWITGVYNEQFF
abundance: few; j_gene: TRBJ1-2; d_gene: TRBD1; v_gene: TRBV28; CDR3nt: TGTGCCAGCAGTCCTGGACAGGGGATCAACTATGGCTACACCTTC; CDR3aa: CASSPGQGINYGYTF
abundance: .; j_gene: TRBJ2-7; d_gene: TRBD2; v_gene: TRBV12-3/TRBV12-4; CDR3nt: TGTGCCAGCAGTCCAGGGGGACACACTAGCGGGGCTTTCGACGAGCAGTACTTC; CDR3aa: CASSPGGHTSGAFDEQYF
abundance: .; j_gene: TRBJ2-3; d_gene: .; v_gene: TRBV5-1; CDR3nt: TGCGCCAGCAGCTTGAGGCACGGCCGAAGCACAGATACGCAGTATTTT; CDR3aa: CASSLRHGRSTDTQYF
abundance: few; j_gene: TRBJ2-7; d_gene: .; v_gene: TRBV20-1; CDR3nt: TGCAGTGCTAGAGATCGGTTGGCAGGGCTCTACGAGCAGTACTTC; CDR3aa: CSARDRLAGLYEQYF
abundance: few; j_gene: TRBJ2-7; d_gene: TRBD1; v_gene: TRBV29-1; CDR3nt: TGCAGCGTCGGGGACAGGGGAGGGGTGTACGAGCAGTACTTC; CDR3aa: CSVGDRGGVYEQYF
abundance: .; j_gene: TRBJ2-5; d_gene: .; v_gene: TRBV6-1; CDR3nt: TGTGCCAGCAGTGAGAACTGGGAGAGGACCCAGTACTTC; CDR3aa: CASSENWERTQYF
abundance: .; j_gene: TRBJ1-1; d_gene: .; v_gene: TRBV20-1; CDR3nt: TGCAGTGCTAGAGATCAGGAGGGTAACACTGAAGCTTTCTTT; CDR3aa: CSARDQEGNTEAFF
abundance: .; j_gene: TRBJ2-1; d_gene: .; v_gene: TRBV2; CDR3nt: TGTGCCAGCAGTGCGCCAGGGTTTTACGATGAGCAGTTCTTC; CDR3aa: CASSAPGFYDEQFF
abundance: .; j_gene: TRBJ2-3; d_gene: TRBD1; v_gene: TRBV12-3/TRBV12-4; CDR3nt: TGTGCCAGCAGTACGGGACAGAGCACATATACGCAGTATTTT; CDR3aa: CASSTGQSTYTQYF
abundance: .; j_gene: TRBJ2-3; d_gene: .; v_gene: TRBV7-9; CDR3nt: TGTGCCAGCAGCTTCTCTAGCCTGATTCCCACAGATACGCAGTATTTT; CDR3aa: CASSFSSLIPTDTQYF
abundance: few; j_gene: TRBJ2-1; d_gene: .; v_gene: TRBV27; CDR3nt: TGTGCCAGCAGTCCCCTAGGTAAGAGCAATGAGCAGTTCTTC; CDR3aa: CASSPLGKSNEQFF
abundance: .; j_gene: TRBJ2-5; d_gene: TRBD2; v_gene: TRBV6-2/TRBV6-3; CDR3nt: TGTGCCAGCAACAGACTAGCGGGGGGGCCTGAAGAGACCCAGTACTTC; CDR3aa: CASNRLAGGPEETQYF
abundance: .; j_gene: TRBJ2-3; d_gene: TRBD1; v_gene: TRBV30; CDR3nt: TGTGCCTGGAGTCGTGGACAGGGCCCAGATACGCAGTATTTT; CDR3aa: CAWSRGQGPDTQYF
abundance: once; j_gene: TRBJ2-3; d_gene: TRBD2; v_gene: TRBV19; CDR3nt: TGTGCCAGTACCCGGGGACTAGCGGGGAAAGATACGCAGTATTTT; CDR3aa: CASTRGLAGKDTQYF
abundance: .; j_gene: TRBJ2-6; d_gene: .; v_gene: TRBV5-1; CDR3nt: TGCGCCAGCAGCTTTGACAGGATTTATGGGGCCAACGTCCTGACTTTC; CDR3aa: CASSFDRIYGANVLTF
abundance: few; j_gene: TRBJ2-1; d_gene: .; v_gene: TRBV5-1; CDR3nt: TGCGCCAGCAGCGAGGACCCCGGGAGTAATGAGCAGTTCTTC; CDR3aa: CASSEDPGSNEQFF
abundance: .; j_gene: TRBJ1-5; d_gene: .; v_gene: TRBV7-2; CDR3nt: TGTGCCAGCAGCTTATCCGGGGGGAATCCCATCAATCAGCCCCAGCATTTT; CDR3aa: CASSLSGGNPINQPQHF
abundance: few; j_gene: TRBJ2-2; d_gene: .; v_gene: TRBV6-1; CDR3nt: TGTGCCAGCAGTGTCGAGGACGGGGAGCTGTTTTTT; CDR3aa: CASSVEDGELFF
abundance: .; j_gene: TRBJ2-3; d_gene: .; v_gene: TRBV4-1; CDR3nt: TGCGCCAGCAGCCAAGATTGGGCAGGGGGGCCCATCACAGATACGCAGTATTTT; CDR3aa: CASSQDWAGGPITDTQYF
abundance: many; j_gene: TRBJ2-2; d_gene: .; v_gene: TRBV20-1; CDR3nt: TGCAGTGCTAGGGTCAGGGTGGCCACCGGGGAGCTGTTTTTT; CDR3aa: CSARVRVATGELFF
abundance: .; j_gene: TRBJ2-2; d_gene: .; v_gene: TRBV6-5; CDR3nt: TGTGCCAGCACCAACGTGGCGGGGGCTCACACCGGGGAGCTGTTTTTT; CDR3aa: CASTNVAGAHTGELFF
abundance: .; j_gene: TRBJ1-2; d_gene: TRBD1; v_gene: TRBV18; CDR3nt: TGTGCCAGCTCACCGTTTGGACAGGGGTATGGCTACACCTTC; CDR3aa: CASSPFGQGYGYTF
abundance: few; j_gene: TRBJ2-7; d_gene: TRBD2; v_gene: TRBV7-2; CDR3nt: TGTGCCAGCAGCTGGTATAGCGGGGCGTTCTACGAGCAGTACTTC; CDR3aa: CASSWYSGAFYEQYF
abundance: .; j_gene: TRBJ2-6; d_gene: .; v_gene: TRBV7-9; CDR3nt: TGTGCCAGCAGCTCGCGGGTTGCCACCTCTGGGGCCAACGTCCTGACTTTC; CDR3aa: CASSSRVATSGANVLTF
abundance: .; j_gene: TRBJ2-7; d_gene: TRBD1; v_gene: TRBV29-1; CDR3nt: TGCAGCGTTGCTGCTATACGGGACAGGGGCTCCTACGAGCAGTACTTC; CDR3aa: CSVAAIRDRGSYEQYF
abundance: .; j_gene: TRBJ2-3; d_gene: .; v_gene: TRBV7-9; CDR3nt: TGTGCCAGCAGCTTAGATCTTGGGGGCAGCACAGATACGCAGTATTTT; CDR3aa: CASSLDLGGSTDTQYF
abundance: .; j_gene: TRBJ1-2; d_gene: TRBD1; v_gene: TRBV20-1; CDR3nt: TGCAGTGCTACCGAGACAGGGGCCCGCTATGGCTACACCTTC; CDR3aa: CSATETGARYGYTF
abundance: .; j_gene: TRBJ1-4; d_gene: TRBD1; v_gene: TRBV6-1; CDR3nt: TGTGCCAGCAGCTCCGGGGACAGGAGGAATGAAAAACTGTTTTTT; CDR3aa: CASSSGDRRNEKLFF
abundance: once; j_gene: TRBJ2-3; d_gene: .; v_gene: TRBV11-3; CDR3nt: TGTGCCAGCGTGGGGCGGACAGATACGCAGTATTTT; CDR3aa: CASVGRTDTQYF
abundance: many; j_gene: TRBJ2-7; d_gene: TRBD2; v_gene: TRBV27; CDR3nt: TGTGCCAGCAGTTCCCGCAGCGGGGGGCCCTACGAGCAGTACTTC; CDR3aa: CASSSRSGGPYEQYF
abundance: .; j_gene: TRBJ2-3; d_gene: .; v_gene: TRBV7-3; CDR3nt: TGTGCCAGCAGCTTAAGTCCCCACACCGTCACAGATACGCAGTATTTT; CDR3aa: CASSLSPHTVTDTQYF
abundance: .; j_gene: TRBJ2-3; d_gene: .; v_gene: TRBV6-5; CDR3nt: TGTGCCAGCAGGCAGGGTTTGGATACGCAGTATTTT; CDR3aa: CASRQGLDTQYF
abundance: few; j_gene: TRBJ2-1; d_gene: .; v_gene: TRBV6-5; CDR3nt: TGTGCCAGCAGTTTGGGGATGTGGGATGAGCAGTTCTTC; CDR3aa: CASSLGMWDEQFF
abundance: .; j_gene: TRBJ2-7; d_gene: TRBD2; v_gene: TRBV6-6; CDR3nt: TGTGCCAGCGGAATAGCGGGGGGGCCTTACGAGCAGTACTTC; CDR3aa: CASGIAGGPYEQYF
abundance: .; j_gene: TRBJ1-2; d_gene: .; v_gene: TRBV3-1; CDR3nt: TGTGCCAGCCGACCCTCCGATAGGGCGGCAGTCACCTTC; CDR3aa: CASRPSDRAAVTF
abundance: .; j_gene: TRBJ2-7; d_gene: .; v_gene: TRBV7-9; CDR3nt: TGTGCCAGCAACTTAGACACGAGATCCTACAATGAGCAGTACTTC; CDR3aa: CASNLDTRSYNEQYF
abundance: few; j_gene: TRBJ2-7; d_gene: .; v_gene: TRBV12-3/TRBV12-4; CDR3nt: TGTGCCAGCAGTTTTGGTACCATTGGCGAGCAGTACTTC; CDR3aa: CASSFGTIGEQYF
abundance: .; j_gene: TRBJ1-1; d_gene: TRBD1; v_gene: TRBV6-1; CDR3nt: TGTGCCAGCACTAAGACGACAGGGGGGTGGACTGAAGCTTTCTTT; CDR3aa: CASTKTTGGWTEAFF
abundance: .; j_gene: TRBJ2-1; d_gene: TRBD1; v_gene: TRBV10-3; CDR3nt: TGTGCCATCAGTGGACAGGGACCCGAGCAGTTCTTC; CDR3aa: CAISGQGPEQFF
abundance: few; j_gene: TRBJ2-1; d_gene: TRBD1; v_gene: TRBV7-9; CDR3nt: TGTGCCAGCAGCTTAGCGGGACAGGGCGCCAAGCAGTTCTTC; CDR3aa: CASSLAGQGAKQFF
abundance: many; j_gene: TRBJ2-7; d_gene: TRBD1; v_gene: TRBV29-1; CDR3nt: TGCAGCGTTGGACAGGGAGAGGCCTACGAGCAGTACTTC; CDR3aa: CSVGQGEAYEQYF
abundance: few; j_gene: TRBJ2-7; d_gene: .; v_gene: TRBV6-5; CDR3nt: TGTGCCAGCAATAGGCTCGGGGCCCTCGAGCAGTACTTC; CDR3aa: CASNRLGALEQYF
abundance: .; j_gene: TRBJ1-1; d_gene: .; v_gene: TRBV28; CDR3nt: TGTGCCAGCAGTACCGGGACCTCGTTGAACACTGAAGCTTTCTTT; CDR3aa: CASSTGTSLNTEAFF
abundance: many; j_gene: TRBJ2-3; d_gene: TRBD1; v_gene: TRBV5-1; CDR3nt: TGCGCCAGCAGCGGCTGGGGCCGGGACAGGGAGCCCACAGATACGCAGTATTTT; CDR3aa: CASSGWGRDREPTDTQYF
abundance: .; j_gene: TRBJ1-1; d_gene: .; v_gene: TRBV29-1; CDR3nt: TGCAGCGTCGAGGGGAGAGGGATGAGCACTGAAGCTTTCTTT; CDR3aa: CSVEGRGMSTEAFF
abundance: few; j_gene: TRBJ2-1; d_gene: TRBD2; v_gene: TRBV13; CDR3nt: TGTGCCAGCAGTTCGCCCGGGGCGTCTAGCGGTTACAATGAGCAGTTCTTC; CDR3aa: CASSSPGASSGYNEQFF
abundance: few; j_gene: TRBJ1-2; d_gene: .; v_gene: TRBV5-1; CDR3nt: TGCGCCAGCAGCTTGTCCGGGGATTCTAACTATGGCTACACCTTC; CDR3aa: CASSLSGDSNYGYTF
abundance: .; j_gene: TRBJ1-2; d_gene: TRBD1; v_gene: TRBV6-5; CDR3nt: TGTGCCAGCGGGACAGGGGCTGGCTACACCTTC; CDR3aa: CASGTGAGYTF